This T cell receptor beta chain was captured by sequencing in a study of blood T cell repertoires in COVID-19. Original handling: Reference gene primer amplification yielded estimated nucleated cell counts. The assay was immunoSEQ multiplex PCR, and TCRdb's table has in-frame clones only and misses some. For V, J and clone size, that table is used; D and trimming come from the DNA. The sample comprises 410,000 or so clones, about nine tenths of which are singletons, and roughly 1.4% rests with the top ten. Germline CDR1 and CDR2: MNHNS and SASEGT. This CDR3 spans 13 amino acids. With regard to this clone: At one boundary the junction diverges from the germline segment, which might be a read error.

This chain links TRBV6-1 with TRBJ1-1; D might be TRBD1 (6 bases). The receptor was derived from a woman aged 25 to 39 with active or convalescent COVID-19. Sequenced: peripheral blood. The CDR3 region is CASSEDGQRPVLF. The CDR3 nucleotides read TGTGCCAGCAGTGAAGATGGACAGCGCCCAGTCCTCTTT.